This T cell receptor beta chain was sequenced for a study of CD8 T cells in ankylosing spondylitis. TCRdb re-called the 5' RACE reads with MiXCR, one entry per CDR3 protein. Here the sample spans about 130,000 distinct CDR3 sequences, about 7% being singletons. With 5 bases removed from V and 8 bases from J, the gap between germline ends came to 16 bases. The germline V gene encodes CDR1 DFQATT and CDR2 SNEGSKA (reference sequence). The CDR3 contains 13 residues. This clonotype was detected many times. The clonotype comes from a female donor with ankylosing spondylitis or in good health (not recorded which). J is TRBJ2-1 and V is TRBV20-1; no definite D call. The sequencing input was blood, either unsorted or a sorted T cell fraction (not recorded which). The CDR3 DNA follows: TGCAGTGCTCACTATACCAAGGCGGATGAGCAGTTCTTC. It codes for CSAHYTKADEQFF.